Each of the 32 T cell receptor beta chains below was sequenced from the same sample in a study of T-cell memory formation after mild COVID-19. A single record per CDR3 protein comes from TCRdb applying MiXCR to the 5' RACE reads. The data hold about 340,000 distinct CDR3 sequences, with 13% to 15% observed a single time. Sequencing used PBMCs or a T cell subset sorted from them (not recorded which). Receptors originate from a man aged 18 to 29 who had mild COVID-19 (a few samples of this study predate the infection). Cell type and time point are not known.

This clonotype was detected ten times or more. The chain has TRBV3-1 and TRBJ2-5; tentative D call: TRBD2 (5 bases). Per the germline V gene, CDR1 is LGHDT and CDR2 is YNNKEL (reference sequence). Trimming shortened V by 0 bases and J by 3 bases, and 14 bases separated the two germline ends. The CDR3 length is 16 residues. The CDR3 spells CASSQDWRAREETQYF. The CDR3 DNA reads as TGTGCCAGCAGCCAAGATTGGCGGGCCCGGGAAGAGACCCAGTACTTC.

This clonotype was seen many times. V usage is TRBV6-6 and J usage is TRBJ1-2; 11 positions agree with TRBD1. This CDR3 has 16 residues. V lost 4 bases, J lost 4 bases, and 8 bases stayed unmatched. Germline CDR1 MNHNY, CDR2 SVGAGI (reference sequence). The CDR3 bases are TGTGCCAGCAGTTTCGGACAGGGGGCTATACCCTATGGCTACACCTTC. Protein sequence: CASSFGQGAIPYGYTF.

The chain combines TRBV18 with TRBJ2-4; D remains unclear. The CDR3 length is 13 residues. Germline V gene sequence: CDR1 KGHSH, CDR2 LQKENI. Trimming removed 9 bases at V and 6 bases at J, with 15 bases between. The CDR3 coding sequence is TGTGCCAGGTGGGCAGGCCGGATAAACATTCAGTACTTC. It is translated as CARWAGRINIQYF.

The chain joins TRBV18 to TRBJ1-2; TRBD1 agrees at 8 bases. CDR1 and CDR2 (germline): KGHSH, LQKENI. The CDR3 runs 13 residues. After removal of 3 bases from V and 6 bases from J, the junction contained 3 bases not matched to a gene. CDR3 loop: CASSPGQGDGYTF. Written as DNA, the CDR3 is TGTGCCAGCTCACCCGGACAGGGTGATGGCTACACCTTC. Full variable domain (outside the CDR3, taken from reference TRBV18 and TRBJ1-2): NAGVMQNPRHLVRRRGQEARLRCSPMKGHSHVYWYRQLPEEGLKFMVYLQKENIIDESGMPKERFSAEFPKEGPSILRIQQVVRGDSAAYFCASSPGQGDGYTFGSGTRLTVV.

The CDR3 DNA follows: TGCAGCGTACAGGGGGCGGTTAGTCAGCCCCAGCATTTT. It translates to CSVQGAVSQPQHF. This chain uses TRBV29-1 with TRBJ1-5; 9 nucleotides align to TRBD1. Germline V CDR1 and CDR2: SQVTM, ANQGSEA. The CDR3 is made up of 13 amino acids. Trimming at V came to 6 bases and at J to 6 bases, leaving 6 bases not matched to a gene.

The genes are TRBV6-2 or TRBV6-3 and TRBJ2-7; D perhaps matches TRBD2 (6 bases). V gave up 2 bases and J gave up 7 bases, with 15 bases separating them. The CDR3 is made up of 14 amino acids. CDR1 is MNHEY and CDR2 is SVGEGT in the germline V gene. Here the CDR3 DNA reads TGTGCCAGCAGTTACCGGGCTAGCGCCTCTGAGCAGTACTTC. Its translation: CASSYRASASEQYF.

This clonotype was seen a few times. This chain links TRBV7-9 with TRBJ2-1; 16 bases map to TRBD2. Trimming took 5 bases from V and 1 from J; bases not matched to a gene: 5. CDR1 and CDR2 (germline): SEHNR, FQNEAQ (reference sequence). This CDR3 has 18 residues. In DNA, the CDR3 is TGTGCCAGCAGCCAAGGGACTAGCGGGGGGGCTTCCTACAATGAGCAGTTCTTC. This translates into CASSQGTSGGASYNEQFF.

The chain employs TRBV19 and TRBJ2-3; D gene ambiguous. Germline loops: CDR1 LNHDA, CDR2 SQIVND (reference sequence). V lost 3 bases and J 9 bases, leaving 7 bases between the germline ends. The CDR3 runs to 11 residues. CDR3 residues: CASSIRGTQYF. CDR3 bases: TGTGCCAGTAGTATTCGAGGAACGCAGTATTTT.

This clonotype came up a few times. The chain links TRBV12-3 or TRBV12-4 to TRBJ2-2, with D possibly being TRBD2 (6 bases). This CDR3 is 15 amino acids long. The V and J ends lost 7 bases and 6 bases respectively, with 18 bases between them. As DNA, the CDR3 is TGTGCCAGCACCCCCCGGGGGTGGGACGCCGGGGAGCTGTTTTTT. This gives the protein CASTPRGWDAGELFF.

Many counts were recorded for this clonotype. The J gene is TRBJ2-6, the V gene TRBV5-1; possibly TRBD2 for D (6 bases). The CDR3 sequence is 16 residues long. Germline loops: CDR1 SGHRS, CDR2 YFSETQ. V shed 0 bases and J shed 2 bases, with 9 bases lying between them. The CDR3 DNA reads as TGCGCCAGCAGCTTGGAAGGGACTGCTGGGGCCAACGTCCTGACTTTC. It translates to CASSLEGTAGANVLTF. Full variable domain (outside the CDR3, taken from reference TRBV5-1 and TRBJ2-6): KAGVTQTPRYLIKTRGQQVTLSCSPISGHRSVSWYQQTPGQGLQFLFEYFSETQRNKGNFPGRFSGRQFSNSRSEMNVSTLELGDSALYLCASSLEGTAGANVLTFGAGSRLTVL.

The sample holds many counts of this clonotype. Compared with germline, one end of the junction differs, possibly owing to a read error. The chain is built from TRBV5-1 and TRBJ2-5, with D possibly TRBD2 on 7 matching bases. This CDR3 spans 14 amino acids. The germline V gene has CDR1 SGHRS and CDR2 YFSETQ. CDR3 sequence reads: CASSLGGGQETQYF. The CDR3 DNA follows: TGTGCCAGCAGCTTGGGAGGGGGCCAAGAGACCCAGTACTTC.

This clonotype was counted only a few times. The chain uses TRBV19 and TRBJ2-3; D call uncertain. Germline V lookup: CDR1 LNHDA, CDR2 SQIVND (reference sequence). Trimming took off 5 bases at V and 10 bases at J, with 16 bases between the two ends. The CDR3 totals 13 residues. CDR3 DNA: TGTGCCAGTAGTCTTATTAGGGCTGGGGCGCAGTATTTT. This encodes CASSLIRAGAQYF.

This clonotype was counted a few times. The chain joins TRBV29-1 to TRBJ2-1, with 11 bases matching TRBD2. Germline lookup yields CDR1 SQVTM and CDR2 ANQGSEA. With 4 bases clipped from V and 5 bases from J, the junction kept 13 bases outside the gene matches. CDR3 size: 17 residues. The CDR3 is CSVVFGSLAGGHNEQFF. The CDR3 DNA is TGCAGCGTTGTATTTGGGTCCCTAGCGGGGGGCCACAATGAGCAGTTCTTC.

This clonotype came up many times. This chain uses TRBV12-3 or TRBV12-4 with TRBJ2-1; 8 nucleotides agree with TRBD2. V lost 1 base and J lost 9; bases outside the gene matches: 2. CDR3 length equals 13 residues. The CDR3 region has the DNA TGTGCCAGCAGTTTAGTAGCGGGGCTTGAGCAGTTCTTC. This codes for CASSLVAGLEQFF.

This clonotype appeared a few times. The V call is TRBV4-1, the J call TRBJ1-6; D gene ambiguous. Germline assignment: CDR1 MGHRA and CDR2 YSYEKL. The CDR3 contains 15 residues. V lost 4 bases and J lost 10, with 17 bases in between. CDR3: CASSPPERPRSPLHF. The DNA of the CDR3 is TGCGCCAGCAGCCCGCCCGAGAGGCCGCGCTCACCCCTCCACTTT.

The chain carries TRBV5-1 and TRBJ2-1, with 10 nucleotides matching TRBD2. Looked up from germline, CDR1 is SGHRS and CDR2 is YFSETQ. Losses at the gene ends were 0 bases for V and 5 bases for J; bases not matched to a gene: 5. The CDR3 extends over 16 amino acids. The CDR3 DNA follows: TGCGCCAGCAGCTTGGGGCCTAGCGGGGGCCACAATGAGCAGTTCTTC. Amino acid sequence: CASSLGPSGGHNEQFF.

The chain joins TRBV7-2 to TRBJ1-5; no clear D gene. This CDR3 contains 15 residues. CDR1 is SGHTA, CDR2 FQGNSA, per germline. Trimming cost V 1 base and J 2 bases, with 9 bases left between them. CDR3 sequence (DNA): TGTGCCAGCAGCTTAGGACAATCTGGCAATCAGCCCCAGCATTTT. Amino acids: CASSLGQSGNQPQHF. The entire variable domain, with the rest obtained from reference TRBV7-2 and TRBJ1-5, is as follows: GAGVSQSPSNKVTEKGKDVELRCDPISGHTALYWYRQSLGQGLEFLIYFQGNSAPDKSGLPSDRFSAERTGGSVSTLTIQRTQQEDSAVYLCASSLGQSGNQPQHFGDGTRLSIL.

This clonotype was recorded once. V is TRBV2 and J is TRBJ2-1, with 9 bases lining up with TRBD2. This CDR3 contains 16 residues. With V trimmed by 8 bases and J by 9 bases, 17 bases remained unmatched. Germline values: CDR1 SNHLY, CDR2 FYNNEI. CDR3 coding DNA: TGTGCCAGCGACGGCGGAGCTAGCGGGGTCTTTGGTGAGCAGTTCTTC. Its protein product is CASDGGASGVFGEQFF.

V usage is TRBV20-1 and J usage is TRBJ2-3; D tentatively reads TRBD1 or TRBD2 (5 bases each). The germline V and J ends were trimmed by 0 bases and 2 bases, with 12 bases remaining between them. This CDR3 comprises 15 residues. The germline V gene encodes CDR1 DFQATT and CDR2 SNEGSKA (reference sequence). The CDR3 DNA reads TGCAGTGCTAGAGATCGGGACGGCTTCACAGATACGCAGTATTTT. Encoded protein: CSARDRDGFTDTQYF.

This clonotype occurred many times. The chain uses TRBV7-6 and TRBJ2-1; D not resolved. Trimming stripped 3 bases from V and 2 bases from J, with 11 bases between. CDR1 and CDR2 (germline): SGHVS, FNYEAQ. The CDR3 consists of 15 residues. Here the CDR3 DNA reads TGTGCCAGCAGCTTTAGTAGGGCCCCCTACAATGAGCAGTTCTTC. It codes for CASSFSRAPYNEQFF.

This chain joins TRBV7-3 and TRBJ2-1; D possibly uses TRBD1 or TRBD2 (6 bases each). Germline CDR1 is SGHTA and CDR2 is FQGTGA. CDR3 length: 13 residues. With 3 bases removed from V and 7 bases from J, the gap between germline ends came to 10 bases. CDR3 nucleotide sequence: TGTGCCAGCAGCTTTAAGGGGGGAAATGAGCAGTTCTTC. It specifies CASSFKGGNEQFF.

Regarding this clonotype: A read error may produce the germline difference seen at one junction end. This chain connects TRBV12-3 or TRBV12-4 to TRBJ2-3; TRBD2 matches 7 bases. The CDR3 has 13 residues. The CDR3 sequence is CATKGGLTHTQYF. CDR3 coding DNA: TGTGCCACCAAGGGAGGGCTCACACATACGCAGTATTTT.

This clonotype was found a few times. The chain recombines TRBV7-2 with TRBJ2-1, with D unresolved. Germline V gives CDR1 SGHTA, CDR2 FQGNSA. Trimming removed 6 bases from V and 0 bases from J, with 9 bases in between. CDR3 length: 14 amino acids. The CDR3 loop reads CASSPSVSYNEQFF. For the CDR3, the DNA is TGTGCCAGCAGTCCGAGTGTCTCCTACAATGAGCAGTTCTTC. Based on the CDR3 plus reference TRBV7-2 and TRBJ2-1, the full variable domain is GAGVSQSPSNKVTEKGKDVELRCDPISGHTALYWYRQSLGQGLEFLIYFQGNSAPDKSGLPSDRFSAERTGGSVSTLTIQRTQQEDSAVYLCASSPSVSYNEQFFGPGTRLTVL.

The V gene is TRBV7-8, the J gene TRBJ2-1; D uncertain. Looked up from germline, CDR1 is SGHVS and CDR2 is FQNEAQ. V was trimmed by 5 bases and J by 1 base, leaving 12 bases between them. The CDR3 has 15 amino acids. As DNA, the CDR3 is TGTGCCAGCAGCCCGGAGCCCTCGTCCTACAATGAGCAGTTCTTC. Protein: CASSPEPSSYNEQFF.

This clonotype was seen a few times. The genes are TRBV4-3 and TRBJ1-4; D may be TRBD1 (5 bases). In germline, CDR1 is LGHNA, CDR2 YSLEER. The CDR3 has 17 amino acids. V gave up 6 bases and J gave up 5 bases, with 22 bases separating them. In nucleotides, the CDR3 is TGCGCCAGCAGAAGGATCGGCTCGAGCAGGGAGAATGAAAAACTGTTTTTT. Protein sequence: CASRRIGSSRENEKLFF.

This clonotype was seen only a few times. CDR3 DNA: TGTGCCAGCAGCTTGGGTTCAACAGGGACCCCTGACTACGAGCAGTACTTC. Residues: CASSLGSTGTPDYEQYF. The V call is TRBV5-8, the J call TRBJ2-7, with D perhaps matching TRBD1 (6 bases). V was pared by 0 bases and J by 3 bases, with 19 bases between. The germline V gene encodes CDR1 SGHTS and CDR2 YDEGEE. The CDR3 extends over 17 amino acids.

This chain uses TRBV19 with TRBJ1-2; D not resolved. CDR3 length: 13 residues. CDR1 is LNHDA and CDR2 is SQIVND in the germline V gene (reference sequence). V dropped 2 bases and J dropped 8 bases, with 12 bases sitting between them. Written as DNA, the CDR3 is TGTGCCAGTAGTATAACGGGATCCGGAGGCTACACCTTC. It translates to CASSITGSGGYTF.

There are a few counts of this clonotype. The rearrangement links TRBV29-1 to TRBJ2-7; D not resolved. This CDR3 has 13 amino acids. The V end lost 5 bases, the J end lost 3 bases, and 14 bases lay between the germline ends. CDR1 and CDR2 (germline): SQVTM, ANQGSEA. The chain's CDR3 is CSVSETHYYEQYF. The CDR3 nucleotides are TGCAGCGTTTCTGAGACTCATTACTACGAGCAGTACTTC.

The chain carries TRBV6-5 and TRBJ2-7, with 7 bases lining up with TRBD1. The germline CDR1 and CDR2 sequences are MNHEY and SVGAGI. V lost 6 bases to trimming and J lost 3 bases; unmatched junction nucleotides: 11. The CDR3 contains 15 residues. In DNA form, the CDR3 reads TGTGCCAGCAGGACGAGAATGGGACAGCTCTACGAGCAGTACTTC. Its protein is CASRTRMGQLYEQYF.

The rearrangement links TRBV5-1 to TRBJ2-7; 12 positions agree with TRBD1. From germline, CDR1 is SGHRS and CDR2 YFSETQ. This CDR3 contains 14 residues. J was trimmed by 6 bases and V by 0 bases; bases with no gene match: 1. The CDR3 loop is CASSLGDRGLEQYV. The CDR3 DNA sequence: TGCGCCAGCAGCTTGGGGGACAGGGGGCTCGAGCAGTACGTC.

V gene TRBV28 combines with J gene TRBJ1-1; D remains unclear. Between the trimmed V and J ends, which lost 5 bases and 3 bases, there was a span of 7 bases. This CDR3 is 12 amino acids long. Germline values: CDR1 MDHEN, CDR2 SYDVKM. CDR3 sequence: CASSEEDTEAFF. The CDR3 nucleotides read TGTGCCAGCAGTGAGGAGGACACTGAAGCTTTCTTT.

This clonotype occurred a few times. This rearrangement joins TRBV27 to TRBJ2-5; the D gene could be TRBD1 or TRBD2 (6 bases each). The V gene lost 9 bases and the J gene lost 9 bases, with 20 bases spanning the gap. Germline V gene sequence: CDR1 MNHEY, CDR2 SMNVEV (reference sequence). This CDR3 is 13 amino acids long. For the CDR3, the DNA is TGTGCCAGTGGAGGGTGGGGGGCTGGGGCCCAGTACTTC. It encodes CASGGWGAGAQYF.